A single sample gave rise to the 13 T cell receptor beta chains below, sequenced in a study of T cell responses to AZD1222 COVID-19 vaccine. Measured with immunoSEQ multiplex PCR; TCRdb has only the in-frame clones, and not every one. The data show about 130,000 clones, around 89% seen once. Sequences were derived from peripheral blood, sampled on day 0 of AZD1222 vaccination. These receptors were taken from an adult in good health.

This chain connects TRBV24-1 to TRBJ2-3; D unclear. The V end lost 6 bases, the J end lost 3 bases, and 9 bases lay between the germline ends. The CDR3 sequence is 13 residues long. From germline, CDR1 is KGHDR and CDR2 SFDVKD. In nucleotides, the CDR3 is TGTGCCACCAGTTTCAAAGGGACAGATACGCAGTATTTT. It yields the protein CATSFKGTDTQYF.

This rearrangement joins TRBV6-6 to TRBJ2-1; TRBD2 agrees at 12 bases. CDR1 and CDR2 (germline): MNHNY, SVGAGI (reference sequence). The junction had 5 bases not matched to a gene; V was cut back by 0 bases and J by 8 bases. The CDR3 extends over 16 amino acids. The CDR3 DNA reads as TGTGCCAGCAGTTACTCCCTAGCGGGGGGGCGAGATGAGCAGTTCTTC. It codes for CASSYSLAGGRDEQFF.

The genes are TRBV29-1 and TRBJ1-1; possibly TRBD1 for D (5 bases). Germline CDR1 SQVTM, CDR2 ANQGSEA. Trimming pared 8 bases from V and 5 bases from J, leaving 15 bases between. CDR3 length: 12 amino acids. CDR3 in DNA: TGCAGCCACAACACCGGGGGAACTGAAGCTTTCTTT. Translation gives CSHNTGGTEAFF.

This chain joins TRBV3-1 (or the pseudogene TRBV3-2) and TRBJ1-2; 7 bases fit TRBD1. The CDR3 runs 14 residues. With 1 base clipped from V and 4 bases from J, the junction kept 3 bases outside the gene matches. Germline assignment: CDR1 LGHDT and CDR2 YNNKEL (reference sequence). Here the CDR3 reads CASSQVQGTYGYTF. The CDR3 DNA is TGTGCCAGCAGCCAAGTACAGGGGACCTATGGCTACACCTTC.

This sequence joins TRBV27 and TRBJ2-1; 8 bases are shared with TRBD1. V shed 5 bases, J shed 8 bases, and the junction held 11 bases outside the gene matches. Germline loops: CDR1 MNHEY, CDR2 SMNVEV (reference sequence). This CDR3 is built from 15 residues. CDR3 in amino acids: CASSRRGQGRDEQFF. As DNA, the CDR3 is TGTGCCAGCAGTCGACGCGGACAGGGCCGGGATGAGCAGTTCTTC.

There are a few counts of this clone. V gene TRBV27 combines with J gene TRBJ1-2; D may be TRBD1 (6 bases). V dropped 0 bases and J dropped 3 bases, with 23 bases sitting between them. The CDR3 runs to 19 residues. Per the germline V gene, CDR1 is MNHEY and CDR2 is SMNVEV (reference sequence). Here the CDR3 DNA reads TGTGCCAGCAGTTTATCGACCTACTCCCACGGGGGGCGCGACTATGGCTACACCTTC. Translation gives CASSLSTYSHGGRDYGYTF.

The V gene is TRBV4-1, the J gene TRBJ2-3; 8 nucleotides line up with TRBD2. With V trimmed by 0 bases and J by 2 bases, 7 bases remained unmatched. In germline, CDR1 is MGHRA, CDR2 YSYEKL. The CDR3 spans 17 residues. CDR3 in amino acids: CASSQEEGGGTTDTQYF. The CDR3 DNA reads TGCGCCAGCAGCCAAGAGGAAGGCGGGGGGACCACAGATACGCAGTATTTT.

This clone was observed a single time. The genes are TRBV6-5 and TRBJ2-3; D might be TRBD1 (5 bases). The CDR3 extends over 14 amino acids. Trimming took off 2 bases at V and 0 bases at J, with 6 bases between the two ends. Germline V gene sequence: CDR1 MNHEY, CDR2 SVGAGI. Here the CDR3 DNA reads TGTGCCAGCAGTTACGACAGTAGCACAGATACGCAGTATTTT. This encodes CASSYDSSTDTQYF.

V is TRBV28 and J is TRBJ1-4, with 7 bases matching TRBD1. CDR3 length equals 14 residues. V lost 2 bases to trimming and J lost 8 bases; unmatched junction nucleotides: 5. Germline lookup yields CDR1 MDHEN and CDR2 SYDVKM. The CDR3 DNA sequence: TGTGCCAGCAGTTTAGGACAGGAGCCAGAAAAACTGTTTTTT. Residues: CASSLGQEPEKLFF.

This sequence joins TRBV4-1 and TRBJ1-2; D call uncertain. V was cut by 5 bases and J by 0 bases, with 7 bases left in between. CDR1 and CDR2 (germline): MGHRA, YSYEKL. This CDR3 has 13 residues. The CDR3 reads CASSNTANYGYTF. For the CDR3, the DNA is TGCGCCAGCAGCAACACGGCTAACTATGGCTACACCTTC.

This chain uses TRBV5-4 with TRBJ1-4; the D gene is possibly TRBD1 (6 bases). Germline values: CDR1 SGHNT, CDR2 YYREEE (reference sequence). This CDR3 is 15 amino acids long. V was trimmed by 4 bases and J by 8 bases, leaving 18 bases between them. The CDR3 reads CASSPTTGDREKLFF. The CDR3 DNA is TGTGCCAGCAGCCCCACGACAGGCGATCGCGAAAAACTGTTTTTT. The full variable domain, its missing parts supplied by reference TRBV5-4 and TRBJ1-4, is ETGVTQSPTHLIKTRGQQVTLRCSSQSGHNTVSWYQQALGQGPQFIFQYYREEENGRGNFPPRFSGLQFPNYSSELNVNALELDDSALYLCASSPTTGDREKLFFGSGTQLSVL.

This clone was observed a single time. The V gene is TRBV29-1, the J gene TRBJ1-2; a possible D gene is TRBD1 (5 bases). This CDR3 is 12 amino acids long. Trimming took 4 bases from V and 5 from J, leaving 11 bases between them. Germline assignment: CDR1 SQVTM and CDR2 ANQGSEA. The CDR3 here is CSVVRGGYGYTF. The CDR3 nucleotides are TGCAGCGTTGTGAGGGGAGGATATGGCTACACCTTC.

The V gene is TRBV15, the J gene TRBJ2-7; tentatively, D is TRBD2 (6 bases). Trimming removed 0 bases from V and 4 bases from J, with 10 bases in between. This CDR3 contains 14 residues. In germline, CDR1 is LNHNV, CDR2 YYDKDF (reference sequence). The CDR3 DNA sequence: TGTGCCACCAGCAGAGAGGGGGGTGGGTACGAGCAGTACTTC. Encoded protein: CATSREGGGYEQYF. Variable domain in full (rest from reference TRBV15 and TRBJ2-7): DAMVIQNPRYQVTQFGKPVTLSCSQTLNHNVMYWYQQKSSQAPKLLFHYYDKDFNNEADTPDNFQSRRPNTSFCFLDIRSPGLGDTAMYLCATSREGGGYEQYFGPGTRLTVT.